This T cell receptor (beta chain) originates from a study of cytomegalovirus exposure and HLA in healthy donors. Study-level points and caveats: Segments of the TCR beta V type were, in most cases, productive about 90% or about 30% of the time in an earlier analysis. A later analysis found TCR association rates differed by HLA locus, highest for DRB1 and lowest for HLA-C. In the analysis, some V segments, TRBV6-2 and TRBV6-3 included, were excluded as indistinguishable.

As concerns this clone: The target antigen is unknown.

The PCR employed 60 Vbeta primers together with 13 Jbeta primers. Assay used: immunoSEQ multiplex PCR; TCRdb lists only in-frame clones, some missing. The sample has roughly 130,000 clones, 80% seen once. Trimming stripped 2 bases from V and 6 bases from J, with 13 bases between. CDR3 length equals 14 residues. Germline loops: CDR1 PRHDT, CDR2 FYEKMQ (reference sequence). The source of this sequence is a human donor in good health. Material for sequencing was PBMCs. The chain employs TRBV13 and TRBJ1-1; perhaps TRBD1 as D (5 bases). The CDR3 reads CASSLFAGLAEAFF. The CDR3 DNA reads TGTGCCAGCAGCTTATTTGCGGGGCTGGCTGAAGCTTTCTTT. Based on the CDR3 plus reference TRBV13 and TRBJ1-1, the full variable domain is AAGVIQSPRHLIKEKRETATLKCYPIPRHDTVYWYQQGPGQDPQFLISFYEKMQSDKGSIPDRFSAQQFSDYHSELNMSSLELGDSALYFCASSLFAGLAEAFFGQGTRLTVV.